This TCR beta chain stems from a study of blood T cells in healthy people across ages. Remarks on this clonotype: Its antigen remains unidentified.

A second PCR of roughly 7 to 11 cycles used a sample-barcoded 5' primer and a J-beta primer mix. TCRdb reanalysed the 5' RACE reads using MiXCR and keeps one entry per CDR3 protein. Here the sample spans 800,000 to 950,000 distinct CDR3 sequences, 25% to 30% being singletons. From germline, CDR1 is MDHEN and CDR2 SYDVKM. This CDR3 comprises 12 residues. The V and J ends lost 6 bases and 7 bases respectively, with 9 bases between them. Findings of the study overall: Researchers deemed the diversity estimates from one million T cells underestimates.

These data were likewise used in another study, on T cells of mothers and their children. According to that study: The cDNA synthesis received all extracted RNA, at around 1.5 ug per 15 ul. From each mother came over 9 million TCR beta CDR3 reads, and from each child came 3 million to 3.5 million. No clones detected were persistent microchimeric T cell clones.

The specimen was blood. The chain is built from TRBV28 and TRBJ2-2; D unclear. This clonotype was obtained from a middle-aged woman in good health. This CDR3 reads CASSLLYGELFF. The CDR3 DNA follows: TGTGCCAGCAGCCTCCTTTACGGGGAGCTGTTTTTT.